The present entry profiles one T cell receptor (beta chain) with its context. Which antigen it targets is not known. Per-base quality was not reported, and no clone a single base away is much larger than it. This sample was taken from a study of radiotherapy plus CTLA-4 blockade in lung cancer (dated by TCRdb to 2017 to 2018). About the study as a whole: Objective responses were observed in approximately 17% of enrolled patients, and disease control was achieved in about 32%.

Results and caveats for the whole study, not just this receptor: The strongest predictors of response were reported to be early dynamic shifts in blood T cell clones along with a rise in serum interferon-beta following radiation. After treatment with radiotherapy and ipilimumab, TCR clones that originated in tumors expanded in peripheral blood.

The CDR3 runs 15 amino acids, cysteine and phenylalanine included. The read is trimmed to its CDR3 DNA, 45 bases read in frame from base 1. The germline V gene encodes CDR1 SEHNR and CDR2 FQNEAQ (reference sequence). V is trimmed back by 7 bases and J by 5 bases, and the junction contains 10 bases that no gene match accounts for. The library was made by the immunoSEQ multiplex PCR assay. Entries here come from immuneACCESS through TCRdb and include only in-frame sequences with V and J called. Some clones fail to appear in such tables; in the studies checked, an unresolved V gene covers under half of the shortfall, and the cause of the remainder is unknown. In all, the sample holds around 71,000 clones, and roughly 76% of those were seen once. Of the sample, 16% falls within the top ten clones. The study evaluated CTLA-4 blockade (ipilimumab) given together with focal radiation therapy in patients who had chemo-refractory metastatic non-small-cell lung cancer.

Recombination linked TRBV7-9 to TRBJ2-7; 11 bases in between match TRBD1. Sequencing was performed on peripheral blood, taken from a patient treated with radiotherapy plus ipilimumab. This sequence originates from a human donor with non-small cell lung cancer whose response to radiotherapy plus ipilimumab could not be evaluated. Some clones in this sample may be carry-over from other donors' samples. CDR3 loop: CASNFPGQGVDEQYF. The sequence in DNA is TGTGCCAGCAACTTTCCGGGACAGGGGGTGGACGAGCAGTACTTC.